The rows below give T cell receptor beta chains drawn from one sample of a study of shared clonotypes between healthy human individuals. TCRdb's copy holds only in-frame clones and misses some; the assay was immunoSEQ multiplex PCR. The profile covers about 2.1 million clones, with 80% to 95% appearing a single time and around 1.7% taken by the ten largest. Sequences were obtained from naive CD8+ T cells from PBMCs. These receptors all come from a man younger than 30 in good health. Some clones in this sample may be carry-over from other donors' samples. Both conserved end residues are part of each CDR3. A D gene is named only where the DNA matches it firmly. The size field is filled for only some rows; it gives once, few, many or a size class.

v_call: TRBV13
j_call: TRBJ1-2
d_call: .
clone_size: .
cdr3_aa: CASSYDSYYGYTF
cdr3_nt: TGTGCCAGCAGCTACGACAGCTACTATGGCTACACCTTC

v_call: TRBV7-9
j_call: TRBJ2-1
d_call: .
clone_size: .
cdr3_aa: CASSDTGEGYHNEQFF
cdr3_nt: TGTGCCAGCAGCGACACAGGGGAGGGGTATCACAATGAGCAGTTCTTC

v_call: TRBV19
j_call: TRBJ2-1
d_call: .
clone_size: .
cdr3_aa: CATRSGLVGNEQFF
cdr3_nt: TGTGCCACTCGTTCGGGACTGGTTGGGAATGAGCAGTTCTTC

v_call: TRBV19
j_call: TRBJ2-1
d_call: .
clone_size: .
cdr3_aa: CASSPRSNEQFF
cdr3_nt: TGTGCCAGTAGTCCCAGGAGCAATGAGCAGTTCTTC

v_call: TRBV29-1
j_call: TRBJ1-2
d_call: TRBD1
clone_size: .
cdr3_aa: CSVGGQKLPKGEFNYGYTF
cdr3_nt: TGCAGCGTTGGGGGACAGAAGCTTCCGAAGGGGGAATTCAACTATGGCTACACCTTC

v_call: TRBV27
j_call: TRBJ1-4
d_call: .
clone_size: .
cdr3_aa: CASSPVRPTNNEKLFF
cdr3_nt: TGTGCCAGCAGTCCCGTTCGTCCGACCAATAATGAAAAACTGTTTTTT

v_call: TRBV27
j_call: TRBJ1-2
d_call: .
clone_size: .
cdr3_aa: CASSPRTVFYGYTF
cdr3_nt: TGTGCCAGCAGTCCCCGGACAGTTTTTTATGGCTACACCTTC

v_call: TRBV14
j_call: TRBJ1-1
d_call: .
clone_size: .
cdr3_aa: CASSPSAVATEAFF
cdr3_nt: TGTGCCAGCAGCCCCTCGGCGGTTGCCACTGAAGCTTTCTTT

v_call: TRBV9
j_call: TRBJ2-7
d_call: .
clone_size: .
cdr3_aa: CASSATGTYSYEQYF
cdr3_nt: TGTGCCAGCAGCGCAACCGGGACTTACTCCTACGAGCAGTACTTC

v_call: TRBV7-9
j_call: TRBJ2-1
d_call: .
clone_size: .
cdr3_aa: CASNTGHEQFF
cdr3_nt: TGTGCCAGCAACACCGGTCATGAGCAGTTCTTC

v_call: TRBV29-1
j_call: TRBJ2-1
d_call: .
clone_size: .
cdr3_aa: CSVDHIWGYSSYNEQFF
cdr3_nt: TGCAGCGTCGATCACATCTGGGGGTACAGCTCCTACAATGAGCAGTTCTTC

v_call: TRBV19
j_call: TRBJ1-2
d_call: TRBD1
clone_size: once
cdr3_aa: CASTMGQGVYGYTF
cdr3_nt: TGTGCCAGTACTATGGGACAGGGGGTCTATGGCTACACCTTC

v_call: TRBV7-2
j_call: TRBJ2-7
d_call: .
clone_size: .
cdr3_aa: CASSFLASHEQYF
cdr3_nt: TGTGCCAGCAGCTTCCTAGCGAGCCACGAGCAGTACTTC

v_call: TRBV6-1
j_call: TRBJ1-1
d_call: .
clone_size: once
cdr3_aa: CASSEESWGGTEAFF
cdr3_nt: TGTGCCAGCAGTGAAGAGTCATGGGGAGGCACTGAAGCTTTCTTT

v_call: TRBV28
j_call: TRBJ2-5
d_call: TRBD1
clone_size: .
cdr3_aa: CASSWATGGYQETQYF
cdr3_nt: TGTGCCAGCAGTTGGGCGACAGGGGGCTATCAAGAGACCCAGTACTTC

v_call: TRBV5-8
j_call: TRBJ1-2
d_call: .
clone_size: .
cdr3_aa: CASSPVRTSNYGYTF
cdr3_nt: TGTGCCAGCAGCCCGGTTAGGACCTCTAACTATGGCTACACCTTC

v_call: TRBV23-1
j_call: TRBJ1-3
d_call: TRBD1
clone_size: .
cdr3_aa: CASSRSGQGRDTIYF
cdr3_nt: TGCGCCAGCAGTCGCAGCGGACAGGGCCGGGACACCATATATTTT

v_call: TRBV7-9
j_call: TRBJ2-1
d_call: TRBD2
clone_size: .
cdr3_aa: CASSSSSGQGPMGEQFF
cdr3_nt: TGTGCCAGCAGCTCATCTAGCGGGCAGGGGCCTATGGGTGAGCAGTTCTTC

v_call: TRBV2
j_call: TRBJ2-3
d_call: .
clone_size: .
cdr3_aa: CASSGSSFTGSTDTQYF
cdr3_nt: TGTGCCAGCAGTGGGTCGAGCTTTACAGGATCCACAGATACGCAGTATTTT

v_call: TRBV14
j_call: TRBJ1-2
d_call: .
clone_size: .
cdr3_aa: CASSQVRRGGYTF
cdr3_nt: TGTGCCAGCAGCCAAGTAAGGCGGGGTGGCTACACCTTC

v_call: TRBV7-8
j_call: TRBJ2-7
d_call: TRBD1
clone_size: .
cdr3_aa: CASSFRTGFYEQYF
cdr3_nt: TGTGCCAGCAGCTTTCGGACAGGGTTCTACGAGCAGTACTTC

v_call: TRBV5-1
j_call: TRBJ2-2
d_call: .
clone_size: .
cdr3_aa: CASSSLVAPSRAGELFF
cdr3_nt: TGCGCCAGCAGCAGCTTGGTAGCCCCTTCAAGGGCCGGGGAGCTGTTTTTT

v_call: TRBV2
j_call: TRBJ1-1
d_call: .
clone_size: few
cdr3_aa: CASRGTGTTEAFF
cdr3_nt: TGTGCCAGCAGAGGTACCGGGACAACTGAAGCTTTCTTT